This passage covers 15 T cell receptor beta chains from one sample sequenced in a study of graft-versus-host responses after intestinal transplantation. Profiling relied on immunoSEQ multiplex PCR, and the TCRdb table lists in-frame clones only, not all of them. Of under 95,000 clones in the sample, 80% to 90% were seen once. These receptors lack a known antigen. The material was unstimulated CD8+ T cells sorted from spleen or lymph node cells, obtained before intestinal transplant. The receptors stem from a human donor who received an intestinal transplant.

The V call is TRBV29-1, the J call TRBJ2-7, with TRBD1 as a possible D gene (7 bases). The germline V and J ends were trimmed by 5 bases and 0 bases, with 17 bases remaining between them. Germline CDR1 SQVTM, CDR2 ANQGSEA. CDR3 length: 15 residues. The CDR3 spells CSVRRRDSSSYEQYF. The CDR3 DNA follows: TGCAGCGTTAGGAGGCGGGACAGCAGCTCCTACGAGCAGTACTTC.

The chain carries TRBV19 and TRBJ2-3, with 9 bases lining up with TRBD2. Losses at the gene ends were 0 bases for V and 2 bases for J; bases not matched to a gene: 6. The CDR3 runs to 17 residues. Per the germline V gene, CDR1 is LNHDA and CDR2 is SQIVND (reference sequence). CDR3 bases: TGTGCCAGTAGTATAGAGTGGGCTAGCGGGATCACAGATACGCAGTATTTT. Translating gives CASSIEWASGITDTQYF.

This rearrangement joins TRBV7-8 to TRBJ1-4; possible D gene TRBD1, 5 bases. Germline loops: CDR1 SGHVS, CDR2 FQNEAQ. The CDR3 is 19 residues long. Trimming took off 2 bases at V and 1 base at J, with 20 bases between the two ends. The CDR3 spells CASSLPEGRVGRTNEKLFF. CDR3 bases: TGTGCCAGCAGCTTACCGGAGGGCAGGGTAGGAAGAACTAATGAAAAACTGTTTTTT.

CDR3 protein: CASSLVVEGRRQETQYF. The CDR3 DNA follows: TGTGCCAGCAGCTTAGTGGTCGAGGGCAGGCGCCAAGAGACCCAGTACTTC. The chain joins TRBV7-8 to TRBJ2-5; D may be TRBD2 (5 bases). The CDR3 is 17 amino acids. V lost 1 base to trimming and J lost 1 base, with 16 bases between them. The germline gives CDR1 SGHVS, CDR2 FQNEAQ.

The chain carries TRBV29-1 and TRBJ2-6, with a weak D call TRBD1 (5 bases). This CDR3 has 18 residues. The V gene's germline CDR1 is SQVTM and CDR2 ANQGSEA. Trimming removed 7 bases at V and 0 bases at J, with 22 bases between. CDR3 protein: CSGPKRQMNRSGANVLTF. CDR3 in DNA: TGCAGCGGCCCTAAAAGACAGATGAACCGCTCTGGGGCCAACGTCCTGACTTTC.

The gene calls are TRBV27 and TRBJ1-5; D gene unclear. The germline V gene encodes CDR1 MNHEY and CDR2 SMNVEV (reference sequence). Trimming shortened V by 5 bases and J by 7 bases, and 12 bases separated the two germline ends. This CDR3 is 13 amino acids long. The CDR3 nucleotides read TGTGCCAGCAGTCCTTGGGCGGGACAGCCCCAGCATTTT. It yields the protein CASSPWAGQPQHF.

The rearrangement joins TRBV6-4 to TRBJ2-3, with D maybe TRBD2 (6 bases). The V gene lost 8 bases and the J gene lost 0 bases, with 12 bases spanning the gap. The CDR3 is 14 amino acids. Germline loops: CDR1 MRHNA, CDR2 SNTAGT. CDR3 nucleotides: TGTGCCAGCGGGTCTGGGGGGAGCACAGATACGCAGTATTTT. It yields the protein CASGSGGSTDTQYF.

The genes are TRBV29-1 and TRBJ2-7, with a tentative D call TRBD1 (5 bases). The CDR3 runs 13 residues. V shed 0 bases and J shed 3 bases, with 9 bases lying between them. The germline CDR1 and CDR2 sequences are SQVTM and ANQGSEA. The CDR3 region has the DNA TGCAGCGTTGAAGAGGGGCTTGGCTACGAGCAGTACTTC. Translation: CSVEEGLGYEQYF.

The DNA of the CDR3 is TGTGCCACCAGCAGAGGTTCAGACAGGGGCCTCTCCTACGAGCAGTACTTC. Translating it yields CATSRGSDRGLSYEQYF. The rearrangement joins TRBV15 to TRBJ2-7, with 8 bases lining up with TRBD1. The germline V gene encodes CDR1 LNHNV and CDR2 YYDKDF (reference sequence). The CDR3 has 17 amino acids. Trimming cost V 1 base and J 0 bases; bases outside gene matches: 8.

J is TRBJ2-7 and V is TRBV6-1; 8 positions match TRBD1. Germline CDR1 MNHNS, CDR2 SASEGT. Germline trimming cut 4 bases from V and 1 base from J; bases unmatched to any gene: 0. The CDR3 loop spans 13 amino acids. The DNA of the CDR3 is TGTGCCAGCAGTGGACAGGGGTCCTACGAGCAGTACTTC. Amino acids: CASSGQGSYEQYF.

V and J are TRBV4-2 and TRBJ1-6, with D uncertain. The CDR3 loop spans 15 amino acids. V was clipped by 0 bases and J by 10 bases, with 13 bases between them. Germline lookup yields CDR1 LGHNA and CDR2 YNFKEQ. In nucleotides, the CDR3 is TGTGCCAGCAGCCAAGATCTGGCCCTTTACTCACCCCTCCACTTT. It specifies CASSQDLALYSPLHF.

In nucleotides, the CDR3 is TGTGCCAGCAGTTTTGGTCCAGGGTATGAAGCTTTCTTT. Its translation is CASSFGPGYEAFF. The chain couples TRBV27 to TRBJ1-1; tentatively, D is TRBD1 (5 bases). Per the germline V gene, CDR1 is MNHEY and CDR2 is SMNVEV (reference sequence). This CDR3 has 13 amino acids. V lost 3 bases and J lost 7, with 12 bases in between.

The V call is TRBV19, the J call TRBJ1-1; the D gene is possibly TRBD1 (5 bases). Trimming took 3 bases from V and 8 from J, leaving 16 bases between them. The CDR3 covers 14 residues. CDR1 is LNHDA, CDR2 SQIVND, per germline (reference sequence). The CDR3 coding sequence is TGTGCCAGTAGTATGGAGGCGGGAGGGGACGAAGCTTTCTTT. As protein: CASSMEAGGDEAFF. Variable domain in full (rest from reference TRBV19 and TRBJ1-1): DGGITQSPKYLFRKEGQNVTLSCEQNLNHDAMYWYRQDPGQGLRLIYYSQIVNDFQKGDIAEGYSVSREKKESFPLTVTSAQKNPTAFYLCASSMEAGGDEAFFGQGTRLTVV.

This clone occurred once. The chain employs TRBV9 and TRBJ2-2; tentative D call: TRBD2 (5 bases). The CDR3 contains 14 residues. The germline gives CDR1 SGDLS, CDR2 YYNGEE. V lost 0 bases to trimming and J lost 6 bases, with 9 bases between them. The chain's CDR3 is CASSVEGRAGELFF. As DNA, the CDR3 is TGTGCCAGCAGCGTAGAAGGGCGGGCCGGGGAGCTGTTTTTT.

CDR3 amino acids: CASSELAGSYNEQFF. The CDR3 nucleotides read TGTGCCAGCAGCGAACTAGCGGGCTCCTACAATGAGCAGTTCTTC. The chain combines TRBV11-1 with TRBJ2-1; 9 bases are a match to TRBD2. The junction had 2 bases not matched to a gene; V was cut back by 5 bases and J by 0 bases. This CDR3 is built from 15 residues. From germline, CDR1 is SGHAT and CDR2 FQDESV (reference sequence).